A single sample is the source of the 28 T cell receptor beta chains below, sequenced in a study of T cells in Graves' hyperthyroidism and ophthalmopathy. The TCR beta CDR3 regions underwent amplification using RNA transcripts as the source. With the HTBI primer set, the TCR CDR3 went through a first round of RT-PCR. Using its own MiXCR run on the multiplex PCR reads, TCRdb lists one record per CDR3 protein. The sample lists approximately 690,000 distinct CDR3 sequences, 13% to 15% occurring once. The sample comprised blood. The receptor set was obtained from a woman aged 45-65 years with Graves' ophthalmopathy.

V gene TRBV7-2 combines with J gene TRBJ2-7; 7 bases fit TRBD1. Germline CDR1 and CDR2: SGHTA and FQGNSA. V trimming: 5 bases; J trimming: 2 bases; junction bases outside the gene matches: 9. This CDR3 is built from 15 residues. The chain's CDR3 is CASSQTPTGTYEQYF. The CDR3 coding sequence is TGTGCCAGCAGCCAAACTCCGACAGGGACCTACGAGCAGTACTTC.

This clonotype came up a few times. The chain has TRBV6-1 and TRBJ2-7; TRBD2 might be the D (6 bases). CDR1 is MNHNS, CDR2 SASEGT, per germline. V gave up 6 bases and J gave up 0 bases, with 15 bases separating them. This CDR3 is 15 amino acids long. For the CDR3, the DNA is TGTGCCAGCAGCCCACTAGCAATCAGCTCCTACGAGCAGTACTTC. This sequence encodes CASSPLAISSYEQYF.

The V and J genes are TRBV19 and TRBJ2-1, with 8 bases identical to TRBD2. The germline CDR1 and CDR2 sequences are LNHDA and SQIVND (reference sequence). The CDR3 loop spans 14 amino acids. V shed 4 bases and J 8 bases; nucleotides not matched to a gene: 7. The CDR3 loop reads CASSNREGRDEQFF. As DNA, the CDR3 is TGTGCCAGTAGTAACCGGGAGGGCAGGGATGAGCAGTTCTTC.

This clonotype was found a few times. This rearrangement joins TRBV9 to TRBJ2-2, with D tentatively TRBD2 (5 bases). Germline CDR1 SGDLS, CDR2 YYNGEE. V dropped 3 bases and J dropped 6 bases, with 15 bases sitting between them. This CDR3 has 15 amino acids. The CDR3 DNA is TGTGCCAGCAGCGCGATGGACTTTTTTGCCGGGGAGCTGTTTTTT. Amino acid sequence: CASSAMDFFAGELFF.

This clonotype was seen repeatedly, ten times or more. V usage is TRBV28 and J usage is TRBJ2-2; D unresolved. In germline, CDR1 is MDHEN, CDR2 SYDVKM. The CDR3 is made up of 13 amino acids. Trimming cost V 8 bases and J 6 bases, with 13 bases left between them. In DNA, the CDR3 is TGTGCCAGCGGTCTAGGAATCCCCGGGGAGCTGTTTTTT. It yields the protein CASGLGIPGELFF.

This clonotype was counted at least ten times. The gene calls are TRBV20-1 and TRBJ2-5; 10 bases are a match to TRBD1. The CDR3 is 16 residues long. V shed 0 bases and J 3 bases; nucleotides not matched to a gene: 7. Per germline, CDR1 DFQATT and CDR2 SNEGSKA (reference sequence). The chain's CDR3 is CSAREGGTGVKETQYF. In nucleotides, the CDR3 is TGCAGTGCTAGAGAGGGGGGGACAGGGGTTAAAGAGACCCAGTACTTC.

This clonotype was recorded at least ten times. The chain couples TRBV5-4 to TRBJ2-3, with D perhaps matching TRBD2 (6 bases). CDR1 is SGHNT and CDR2 is YYREEE in the germline V gene (reference sequence). This CDR3 contains 14 residues. V lost 2 bases and J 5 bases, leaving 12 bases between the germline ends. This chain's CDR3 is CASSFERRGDTQYF. CDR3 nucleotides: TGTGCCAGCAGCTTCGAGCGGAGGGGAGATACGCAGTATTTT.

This chain links TRBV20-1 with TRBJ2-7; TRBD2 is a possible D gene (5 bases). V was trimmed by 4 bases and J by 0 bases, leaving 10 bases between them. CDR1 is DFQATT, CDR2 SNEGSKA, per germline (reference sequence). This CDR3 has 13 amino acids. Here the CDR3 reads CSANPRDSYEQYF. The CDR3 DNA is TGCAGTGCTAACCCCCGGGACTCCTACGAGCAGTACTTC.

A remark on this clonotype: This may be a read error, as it is one base from a much larger clone. The rearrangement joins TRBV12-3 or TRBV12-4 to TRBJ2-1; D is uncertain. CDR3 size: 13 residues. In nucleotides, the CDR3 is TGTGCCTGCAGTTTACCCTCCCTGAATGAGCAGTTCTTC. Protein product: CACSLPSLNEQFF.

Only a few counts were recorded for this clonotype. The rearrangement links TRBV19 to TRBJ2-1; 10 nucleotides align to TRBD2. The J segment lost 6 bases and the V segment lost 6 bases, leaving 11 bases of the junction unmatched. The CDR3 is 16 amino acids. From germline, CDR1 is LNHDA and CDR2 SQIVND (reference sequence). DNA for the CDR3: TGTGCCAGTAGCCCGGGGTCTAGCGGGAGATTCAATGAGCAGTTCTTC. Its protein is CASSPGSSGRFNEQFF.

This chain joins TRBV28 and TRBJ1-3, with D unclear. This CDR3 is built from 15 residues. Germline V CDR1 and CDR2: MDHEN, SYDVKM. V lost 7 bases to trimming and J lost 0 bases, with 13 bases between them. The CDR3 is CASTTGAYSGNTIYF. The CDR3 region has the DNA TGTGCCAGCACCACTGGAGCGTACTCTGGAAACACCATATATTTT.

The chain uses TRBV5-1 and TRBJ2-7; TRBD2 agrees at 11 bases. The germline V gene has CDR1 SGHRS and CDR2 YFSETQ. The length of the CDR3 is 15 residues. With 1 base clipped from V and 6 bases from J, the junction kept 6 bases outside the gene matches. The DNA of the CDR3 is TGCGCCAGCAGCTTGCAACTAGCGGGAGAGGGCGAGCAGTACTTC. Translation gives CASSLQLAGEGEQYF.

This clonotype was counted ten times or more. The chain employs TRBV12-3 or TRBV12-4 and TRBJ2-3, with TRBD2 matching over 13 bases. V was clipped by 6 bases and J by 2 bases; unmatched bases: 20. This CDR3 is built from 21 residues. In nucleotides, the CDR3 is TGTGCCAGCAGGAAGGGGGCCGGACTAGCGGGAGTGGGGGGACCCACAGATACGCAGTATTTT. Its translation: CASRKGAGLAGVGGPTDTQYF.

The sample holds many counts of this clonotype. The chain joins TRBV7-6 to TRBJ2-7; 7 nucleotides match TRBD1. The V gene's germline CDR1 is SGHVS and CDR2 FNYEAQ. The junction had 6 bases not matched to a gene; V was cut back by 4 bases and J by 3 bases. CDR3 length: 14 residues. CDR3 loop: CASSYRQGNYEQYF. CDR3 sequence (DNA): TGTGCCAGCAGCTACCGACAGGGTAACTACGAGCAGTACTTC. Combining the CDR3 with reference TRBV7-6 and TRBJ2-7 gives the whole variable domain GAGVSQSPRYKVTKRGQDVALRCDPISGHVSLYWYRQALGQGPEFLTYFNYEAQQDKSGLPNDRFSAERPEGSISTLTIQRTEQRDSAMYRCASSYRQGNYEQYFGPGTRLTVT.

There are many counts of this clonotype. The CDR3 is CASSYEGRRTEAFF. DNA for the CDR3: TGTGCCAGCAGTTACGAGGGGCGGCGGACTGAAGCTTTCTTT. The chain joins TRBV6-2 or TRBV6-3 to TRBJ1-1; a weak D match, TRBD1 (5 bases). Germline assignment: CDR1 MNHEY and CDR2 SVGEGT. Trimming took off 2 bases at V and 5 bases at J, with 12 bases between the two ends. This CDR3 comprises 14 residues.

This clonotype was counted ten times or more. V gene TRBV6-1 combines with J gene TRBJ2-1; 8 nucleotides agree with TRBD2. V lost 9 bases and J lost 5; bases outside the gene matches: 9. CDR3 length: 14 residues. Germline values: CDR1 MNHNS, CDR2 SASEGT. CDR3 DNA: TGTGCCAGTAAGCGGGAGTTGACCCACAATGAGCAGTTCTTC. This translates into CASKRELTHNEQFF.

This clonotype was recorded a few times. The chain uses TRBV4-2 and TRBJ2-7; TRBD2 agrees at 14 bases. Germline V CDR1 and CDR2: LGHNA, YNFKEQ. The junction had 8 bases not matched to a gene; V was cut back by 0 bases and J by 4 bases. The CDR3 length is 18 residues. CDR3 nucleotide sequence: TGTGCCAGCAGCCAAGATATAGGGACTAGCGGGAGATGGTACGAGCAGTACTTC. This encodes CASSQDIGTSGRWYEQYF.

This clonotype was seen ten or more times. The rearrangement links TRBV27 to TRBJ2-1; 11 bases fit TRBD2. Losses at the gene ends were 5 bases for V and 8 bases for J; bases not matched to a gene: 8. The length of the CDR3 is 15 residues. Germline V lookup: CDR1 MNHEY, CDR2 SMNVEV (reference sequence). The CDR3 DNA reads TGTGCCAGCAGTACACTAGCGGGGGTTCTCGATGAGCAGTTCTTC. It is translated as CASSTLAGVLDEQFF.

CDR3 nucleotide sequence: TGTGCCAGCAGTTACGACAGGGAAGCGCCTAGCGGGAGTTTCAATGAGCAGTTCTTC. This encodes CASSYDREAPSGSFNEQFF. The genes are TRBV6-5 and TRBJ2-1, with 10 positions matching TRBD2. This CDR3 is 19 amino acids long. The germline CDR1 and CDR2 sequences are MNHEY and SVGAGI. The V and J ends lost 2 bases and 6 bases, in that order; junction bases with no gene match: 16.

This clonotype has at least ten counts. CDR3 sequence: CASSGTSRQPQHF. CDR3 coding DNA: TGTGCCAGCAGTGGGACATCTCGCCAGCCCCAGCATTTT. The rearrangement links TRBV12-3 or TRBV12-4 to TRBJ1-5; D is perhaps TRBD1 (6 bases). Trimming took 5 bases from V and 7 from J, leaving 12 bases between them. This CDR3 comprises 13 residues.

V and J are TRBV4-1 and TRBJ1-4; D may be TRBD1 (5 bases). Germline CDR1 reads MGHRA; CDR2 reads YSYEKL. The CDR3 spans 15 residues. V lost 0 bases and J 7 bases, leaving 12 bases between the germline ends. CDR3 region: CASSQESRRGEKLFF. CDR3 nucleotide sequence: TGCGCCAGCAGCCAAGAGTCTCGGAGGGGTGAAAAACTGTTTTTT.

At least ten counts were recorded for this clonotype. This chain uses TRBV27 with TRBJ2-2, with 11 bases fitting TRBD1. This CDR3 contains 17 residues. Germline V lookup: CDR1 MNHEY, CDR2 SMNVEV (reference sequence). The J segment lost 2 bases and the V segment lost 7 bases, leaving 9 bases of the junction unmatched. The DNA of the CDR3 is TGTGCCAGCATCCCGACCGGACAGGGGGCTAACACCGGGGAGCTGTTTTTT. This codes for CASIPTGQGANTGELFF.

At least ten counts were recorded for this clonotype. V gene TRBV28 combines with J gene TRBJ1-2; TRBD1 matches at 8 bases. The length of the CDR3 is 13 residues. CDR1 is MDHEN, CDR2 SYDVKM, per germline. Germline trimming cut 5 bases from V and 3 bases from J; bases unmatched to any gene: 2. This CDR3 is CASSQTGDYGYTF. The CDR3 DNA follows: TGTGCCAGCAGTCAGACAGGGGACTATGGCTACACCTTC.

The chain employs TRBV6-5 and TRBJ2-1; 11 nucleotides agree with TRBD2. With 0 bases clipped from V and 4 bases from J, the junction kept 2 bases outside the gene matches. The CDR3 has 16 amino acids. CDR1 is MNHEY and CDR2 is SVGAGI in the germline V gene. The DNA for the CDR3 is TGTGCCAGCAGTTACTCCGCTAGCGGGAGGTACAATGAGCAGTTCTTC. Encoded protein: CASSYSASGRYNEQFF.

V and J are TRBV25-1 and TRBJ1-1; TRBD1 matches 7 bases. There are 12 residues in the CDR3. With 7 bases clipped from V and 4 bases from J, the junction kept 3 bases outside the gene matches. Germline-derived CDR1 and CDR2 are MGHDK and SYGVNS. The CDR3 nucleotides are TGTGCCAGCAAACAGGGGTTCACTGAAGCTTTCTTT. Its protein product is CASKQGFTEAFF. Based on the CDR3 plus reference TRBV25-1 and TRBJ1-1, the full variable domain is EADIYQTPRYLVIGTGKKITLECSQTMGHDKMYWYQQDPGMELHLIHYSYGVNSTEKGDLSSESTVSRIRTEHFPLTLESARPSHTSQYLCASKQGFTEAFFGQGTRLTVV.

This rearrangement joins TRBV20-1 to TRBJ2-1; the match to TRBD2 covers 10 bases. The CDR3 totals 16 residues. Unmatched junction bases numbered 9, after V lost 0 bases and J lost 7 bases. Germline V gene lookup returns CDR1 DFQATT and CDR2 SNEGSKA (reference sequence). CDR3 sequence (DNA): TGCAGTGCTAGAGATCTTCTAGCGGGAGATCTTAATGAGCAGTTCTTC. Amino acids: CSARDLLAGDLNEQFF.

In this sample, this clonotype turned up many times. V usage is TRBV7-3 and J usage is TRBJ2-3, with TRBD2 matching over 9 bases. The CDR3 is made up of 16 amino acids. Germline loops: CDR1 SGHTA, CDR2 FQGTGA. J lost 3 bases, V lost 5 bases, and 9 bases had no gene match. The CDR3 DNA is TGTGCCAGCAGCAAAACCCCGGCGGGAGGGACAGATACGCAGTATTTT. Translated, it gives CASSKTPAGGTDTQYF.

The sample holds many counts of this clonotype. For the CDR3, the DNA is TGTGCCAGCAGCCAAGAAGGCGGGAGATGGGAGACCCAGTACTTC. Protein product: CASSQEGGRWETQYF. The chain employs TRBV14 and TRBJ2-5; 7 bases align to TRBD2. This CDR3 spans 15 amino acids. J gave up 5 bases and V 0 bases, and 6 bases lay outside the gene matches. CDR1 is SGHDN, CDR2 FVKESK, per germline.